The entry below describes one TCR beta chain. The sample belongs to a study of blood T cell repertoires in COVID-19. Study overall: Samples of COVID-19 (acute and convalescent) were obtained from the United States, Italy and Spain. The cDNA or gDNA used as material had been derived from T cells, B-cell-depleted T cells, or PBMCs.

V shed 7 bases and J shed 2 bases, with 9 bases lying between them. CDR1 and CDR2 from the germline V gene are SNHLY and FYNNEI. This CDR3 spans 13 amino acids. Libraries were prepared by immunoSEQ multiplex PCR; TCRdb keeps only in-frame clonotypes and omits some of them. The data show about 210,000 clones, about 90% seen once. Sequencing used peripheral blood. The sequence was collected from a man aged 30 to 39 with acute or convalescent COVID-19. The chain carries TRBV2 and TRBJ2-1; possible D gene TRBD2, 6 bases. The CDR3 spells CASTSSAYNEQFF. DNA of the CDR3: TGTGCCAGCACTTCTAGCGCCTACAATGAGCAGTTCTTC.